What follows is one T cell receptor beta chain and its context. These data are taken from a study of CD8+ T cells in alopecia areata. As for the study in general: Twice daily, treated patients received 5 to 10 mg of oral tofacitinib.

Treatment defined: oral pan-JAK inhibitor, 5-10 mg twice daily. Germline CDR1 reads SEHNR; CDR2 reads FQNEAQ (reference sequence). The V end was cut by 4 bases, the J end by 7 bases, with 14 bases between. The CDR3 covers 14 residues. Isolated RNA was reverse transcribed into cDNA used as the sequencing template. The table came from immunoSEQ multiplex PCR; TCRdb's copy has only in-frame clones and leaves some out. The table records about 180,000 clones, about 51% of them present only once. This sequence was found in a human donor with alopecia areata. The chain couples TRBV7-9 to TRBJ1-5, with a possible D match to TRBD1 (6 bases). Sequences were derived from CD8+ T cells sorted from blood, sampled between weeks 51 and 52, from a patient treated with tofacitinib. The DNA for the CDR3 is TGTGCCAGCAGCTCCGGGGGGGGCAGGCAGCCCCAGCATTTT. Encoded protein: CASSSGGGRQPQHF.